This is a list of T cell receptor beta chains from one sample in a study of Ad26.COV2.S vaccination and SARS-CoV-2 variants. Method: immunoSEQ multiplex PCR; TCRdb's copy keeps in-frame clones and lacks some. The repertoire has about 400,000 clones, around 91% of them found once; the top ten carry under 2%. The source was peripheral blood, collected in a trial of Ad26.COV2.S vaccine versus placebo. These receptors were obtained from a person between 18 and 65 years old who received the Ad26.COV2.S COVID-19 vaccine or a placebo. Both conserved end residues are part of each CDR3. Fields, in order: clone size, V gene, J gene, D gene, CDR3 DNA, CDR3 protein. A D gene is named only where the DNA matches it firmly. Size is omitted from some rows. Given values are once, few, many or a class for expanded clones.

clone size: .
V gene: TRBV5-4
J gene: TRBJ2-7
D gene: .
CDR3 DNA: TGTGCCAGCAGCTTGAACTCAAACTACGAGCAGTACTTC
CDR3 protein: CASSLNSNYEQYF

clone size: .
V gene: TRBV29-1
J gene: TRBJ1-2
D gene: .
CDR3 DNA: TGCAGCGTCACTGGACAGTCATTAGGCTACACCTTC
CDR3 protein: CSVTGQSLGYTF

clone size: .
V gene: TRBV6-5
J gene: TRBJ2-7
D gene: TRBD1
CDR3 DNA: TGTGCCAGCAGCCGGGACAGGAGCTCCTACGAGCAGTACTTC
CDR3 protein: CASSRDRSSYEQYF

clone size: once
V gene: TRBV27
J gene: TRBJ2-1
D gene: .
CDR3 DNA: TGTGCCAGCAGTTTAGGGCTAGCGTTTTACAATGAGCAGTTCTTC
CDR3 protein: CASSLGLAFYNEQFF

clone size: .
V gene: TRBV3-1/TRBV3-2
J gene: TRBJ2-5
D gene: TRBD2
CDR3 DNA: TGTGCCAGCAGCCCATCGAGGGCTAGCGGGAAAAGAGAGACCCAGTACTTC
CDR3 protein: CASSPSRASGKRETQYF

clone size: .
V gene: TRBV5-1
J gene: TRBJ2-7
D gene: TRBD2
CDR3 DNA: TGCGCCAGCAGCTTGGCCGTAGTAGCGGGAGGGCCAATGAGCTCCGAGCAGTACTTC
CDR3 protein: CASSLAVVAGGPMSSEQYF

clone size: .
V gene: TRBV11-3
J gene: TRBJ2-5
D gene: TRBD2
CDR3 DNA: TGTGCCAGCAGCCCAGCGGGGGCCCAAGAGACCCAGTACTTC
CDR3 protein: CASSPAGAQETQYF

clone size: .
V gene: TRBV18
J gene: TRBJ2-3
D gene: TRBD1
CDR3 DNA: TGTGCCAGCTCACCCCTACGAGGGACAGGGCTAGATACGCAGTATTTT
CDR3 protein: CASSPLRGTGLDTQYF

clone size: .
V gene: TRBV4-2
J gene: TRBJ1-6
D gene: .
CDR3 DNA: TGTGCCAGCAGCCGACAGGCGGACTATAATTCACCCCTCCACTTT
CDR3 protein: CASSRQADYNSPLHF

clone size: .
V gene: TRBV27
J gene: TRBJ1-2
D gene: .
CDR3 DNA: TGTGCCAGCAGTTTATCTACGGGCGCCGCCTATGGCTACACCTTC
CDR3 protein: CASSLSTGAAYGYTF

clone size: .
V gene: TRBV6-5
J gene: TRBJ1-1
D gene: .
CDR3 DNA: TGTGCCAGCTCCCCCACGGGCGGTGTCACTGAAGCTTTCTTT
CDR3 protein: CASSPTGGVTEAFF

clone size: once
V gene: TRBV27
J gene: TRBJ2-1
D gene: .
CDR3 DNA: TGTGCCAGCAGTTTTAGTGTTATGAGCAATGAGCAGTTCTTC
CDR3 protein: CASSFSVMSNEQFF

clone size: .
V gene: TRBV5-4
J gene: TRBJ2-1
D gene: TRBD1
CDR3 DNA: TGTGCCAGCAGCTCAGATAAGGACAGGGGTGCCCGCTCCTACAATGAGCAGTTCTTC
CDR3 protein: CASSSDKDRGARSYNEQFF

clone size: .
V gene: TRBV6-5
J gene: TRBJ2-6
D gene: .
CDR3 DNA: TGTGCCAGCAGTTACTCCCCGGAGGGGGCCAACGTCCTGACTTTC
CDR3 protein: CASSYSPEGANVLTF

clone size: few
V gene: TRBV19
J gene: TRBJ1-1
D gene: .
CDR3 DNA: TGTGCCAGTAGTTCGGAAGGGAGGGGGGCTGAAGCTTTCTTT
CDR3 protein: CASSSEGRGAEAFF

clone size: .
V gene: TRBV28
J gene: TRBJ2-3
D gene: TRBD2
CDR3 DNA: TGTGCCAGCAGTCCCTCGGGAGGGTCAGATACGCAGTATTTT
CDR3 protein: CASSPSGGSDTQYF

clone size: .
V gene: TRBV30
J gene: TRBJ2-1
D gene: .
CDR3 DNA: TGTGCCTGGAGCCACAACGCGAACCGTCGGTTCTTC
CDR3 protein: CAWSHNANRRFF

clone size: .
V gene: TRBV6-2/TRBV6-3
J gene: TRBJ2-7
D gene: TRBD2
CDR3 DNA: TGTGCCAGCAGCCCCCGACTAGCGGGAGGTGACGAGCAGTACTTC
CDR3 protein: CASSPRLAGGDEQYF

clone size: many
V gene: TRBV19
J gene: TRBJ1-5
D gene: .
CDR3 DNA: TGTGCCAGTAGTATAGACGGGGGTCAGCCCCAGCATTTT
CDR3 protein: CASSIDGGQPQHF

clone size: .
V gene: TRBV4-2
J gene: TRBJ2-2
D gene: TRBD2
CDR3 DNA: TGTGCCGGGGGACTAGCGGGAGGTAACGGGGAGCTGTTTTTT
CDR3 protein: CAGGLAGGNGELFF

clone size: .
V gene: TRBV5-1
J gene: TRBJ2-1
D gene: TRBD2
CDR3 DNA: TGCGCCAGCAGCAGAGGGACTAGCGGAAACAATGAGCAGTTCTTC
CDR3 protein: CASSRGTSGNNEQFF

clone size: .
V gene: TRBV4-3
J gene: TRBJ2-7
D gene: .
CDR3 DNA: TGCGCCAGCAGCCAAGGGCTACGGGAGCGCGACGAGCAGTACTTC
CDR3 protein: CASSQGLRERDEQYF

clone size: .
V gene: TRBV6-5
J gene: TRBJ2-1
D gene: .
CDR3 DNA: TGTGCCAGCAGCAGGGGGGTTTACAATGAGCAGTTCTTC
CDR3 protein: CASSRGVYNEQFF

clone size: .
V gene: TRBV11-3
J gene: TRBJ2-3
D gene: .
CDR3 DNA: TGTGCCAGCAGCCGGGCGGGGAGCACAGATACGCAGTATTTT
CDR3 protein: CASSRAGSTDTQYF

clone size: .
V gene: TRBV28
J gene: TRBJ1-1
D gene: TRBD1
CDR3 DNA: TGTGCCACCAGGACAGGGGGAGGTAATGAAGCTTTCTTT
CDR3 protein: CATRTGGGNEAFF

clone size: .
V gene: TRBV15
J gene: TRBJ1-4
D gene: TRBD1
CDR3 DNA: TGTGCCACCAGCAATACCGGGACAGGATTCCTAAAACTGTTTTTT
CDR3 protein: CATSNTGTGFLKLFF

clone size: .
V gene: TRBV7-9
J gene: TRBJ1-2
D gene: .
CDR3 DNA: TGTGCCAGCAGCTTAGTTCCCGAAAACTATGGCTACACCTTC
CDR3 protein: CASSLVPENYGYTF

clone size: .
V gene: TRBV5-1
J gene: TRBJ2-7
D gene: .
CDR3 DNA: TGCGCCAGCAGCTTGACACAGCCCTACGAGCAGTACTTC
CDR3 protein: CASSLTQPYEQYF

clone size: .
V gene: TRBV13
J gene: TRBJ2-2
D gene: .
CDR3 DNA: TGTGCCAGCAGCGGGACTACCGGGGAGCTGTTTTTT
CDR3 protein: CASSGTTGELFF

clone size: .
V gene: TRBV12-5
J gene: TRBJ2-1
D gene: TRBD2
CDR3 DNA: TGTGCTAGTGGTTTTGGACTAGTTGGGAATGAGCAGTTCTTC
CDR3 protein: CASGFGLVGNEQFF

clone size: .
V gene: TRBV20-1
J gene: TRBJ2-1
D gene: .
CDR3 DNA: TGCAGTGCGAGTAGCGGCGGCTCCTACAATGAGCAGTTCTTC
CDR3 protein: CSASSGGSYNEQFF

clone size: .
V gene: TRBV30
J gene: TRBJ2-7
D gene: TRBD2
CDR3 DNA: TGTGCCTTGGGGGGGTTGAGGGGCGAGCAGTACTTC
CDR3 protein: CALGGLRGEQYF

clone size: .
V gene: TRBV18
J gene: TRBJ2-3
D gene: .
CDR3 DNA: TGTGCCAGCTCACCAGGAACGGAGGATACGCAGTATTTT
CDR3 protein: CASSPGTEDTQYF

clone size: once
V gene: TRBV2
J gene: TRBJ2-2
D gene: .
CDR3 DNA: TGTGCCAGCCGCAGGGGGGCCGGGGAGCTGTTTTTT
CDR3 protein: CASRRGAGELFF

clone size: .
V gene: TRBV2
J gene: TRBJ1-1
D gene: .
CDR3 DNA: TGTGCCAGCAGTGGCGGCAACACTGAAGCTTTCTTT
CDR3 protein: CASSGGNTEAFF

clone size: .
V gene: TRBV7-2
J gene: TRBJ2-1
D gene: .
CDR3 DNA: TGTGCCAGCAGCCCCTGGCATAGGGACTCCTACAATGAGCAGTTCTTC
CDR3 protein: CASSPWHRDSYNEQFF

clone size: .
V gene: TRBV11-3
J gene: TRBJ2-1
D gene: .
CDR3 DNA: TGTGCCAGCAGCCCCTCTTACAGGGTGTACAATGAGCAGTTCTTC
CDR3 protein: CASSPSYRVYNEQFF

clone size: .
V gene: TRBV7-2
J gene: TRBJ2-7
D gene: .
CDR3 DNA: TGTGCCAGCAGCTTAGGACGGGTCTACGAGCAGTACTTC
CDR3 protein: CASSLGRVYEQYF

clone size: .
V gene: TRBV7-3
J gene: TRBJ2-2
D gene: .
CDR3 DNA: TGTGCCAGCAGCTTAGCCCCCGGCGGGGGGGAGCTGTTTTTT
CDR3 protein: CASSLAPGGGELFF

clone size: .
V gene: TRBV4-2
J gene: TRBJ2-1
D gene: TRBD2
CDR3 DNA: TGTGCCAGCAGCCAAGGACTAGCGGGAAATCGAGAGCAGTTCTTC
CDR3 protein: CASSQGLAGNREQFF

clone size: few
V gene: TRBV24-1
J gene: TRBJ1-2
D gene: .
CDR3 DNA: TGTGCCACCAGTGATTTGACAAGGACCTATGGCTACACCTTC
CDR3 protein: CATSDLTRTYGYTF

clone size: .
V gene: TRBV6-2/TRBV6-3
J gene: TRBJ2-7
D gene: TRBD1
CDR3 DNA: TGTGCCAGCAGTACCCACAGGGGGTGGCCCTACGAGCAGTACTTC
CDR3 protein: CASSTHRGWPYEQYF

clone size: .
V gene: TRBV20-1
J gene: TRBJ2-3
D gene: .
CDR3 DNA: TGCAGTGTCATAATAAGGAATACGCAGTATTTT
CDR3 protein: CSVIIRNTQYF

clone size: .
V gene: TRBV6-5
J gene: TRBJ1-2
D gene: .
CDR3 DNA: TGTGCCAGCACCCAACAAAAGGACTTTGGCTACACCTTC
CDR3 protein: CASTQQKDFGYTF

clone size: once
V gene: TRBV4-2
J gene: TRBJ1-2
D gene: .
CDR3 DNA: TGTGCCAGCAGCCAAGGGGGCACCACTAACTATGGCTACACCTTC
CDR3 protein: CASSQGGTTNYGYTF

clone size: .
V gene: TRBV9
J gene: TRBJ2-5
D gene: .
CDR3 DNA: TGTGCCAGCAATCGGGGGAGTGTAGAAGAGACCCAGTACTTC
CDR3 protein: CASNRGSVEETQYF

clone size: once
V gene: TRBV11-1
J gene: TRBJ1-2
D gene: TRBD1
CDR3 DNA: TGTGCCAGCAGCTTAGATGGCAGGGGGTATGGCTACACCTTC
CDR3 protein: CASSLDGRGYGYTF

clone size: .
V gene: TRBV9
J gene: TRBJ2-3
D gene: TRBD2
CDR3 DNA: TGTGCCAGCAGCGGCGGACTAGCGGGCTCTTTATCCACAGATACGCAGTATTTT
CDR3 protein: CASSGGLAGSLSTDTQYF

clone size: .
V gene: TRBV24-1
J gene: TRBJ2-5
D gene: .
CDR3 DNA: TGTGCCACCAGTGATTTAGGGGGGGCCAGCGGAGAGACCCAGTACTTC
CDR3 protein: CATSDLGGASGETQYF

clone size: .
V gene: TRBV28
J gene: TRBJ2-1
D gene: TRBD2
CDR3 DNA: TGTGCCACCACCCCACCACAGGCTAGCGGGAGCCAGCAGTTCTTC
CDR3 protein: CATTPPQASGSQQFF

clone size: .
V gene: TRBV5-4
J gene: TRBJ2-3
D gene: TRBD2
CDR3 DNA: TGTGCCAGCAGCACAGCGGGATTCCCCACTCATAGCACAGATACGCAGTATTTT
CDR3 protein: CASSTAGFPTHSTDTQYF

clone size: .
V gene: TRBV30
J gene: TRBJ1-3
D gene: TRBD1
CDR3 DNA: TGTGCCTGGAGCGGGGGGGACAGGGTATATTTT
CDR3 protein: CAWSGGDRVYF

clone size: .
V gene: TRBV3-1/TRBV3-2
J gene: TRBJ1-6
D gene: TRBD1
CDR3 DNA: TGTGCCAGCAGCCACGGACAGGATAATTCACCCCTCCACTTT
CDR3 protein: CASSHGQDNSPLHF

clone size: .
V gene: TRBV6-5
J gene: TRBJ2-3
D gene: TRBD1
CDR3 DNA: TGTGCCAGCAGTCGGACAGGTATCACAGATACGCAGTATTTT
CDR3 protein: CASSRTGITDTQYF